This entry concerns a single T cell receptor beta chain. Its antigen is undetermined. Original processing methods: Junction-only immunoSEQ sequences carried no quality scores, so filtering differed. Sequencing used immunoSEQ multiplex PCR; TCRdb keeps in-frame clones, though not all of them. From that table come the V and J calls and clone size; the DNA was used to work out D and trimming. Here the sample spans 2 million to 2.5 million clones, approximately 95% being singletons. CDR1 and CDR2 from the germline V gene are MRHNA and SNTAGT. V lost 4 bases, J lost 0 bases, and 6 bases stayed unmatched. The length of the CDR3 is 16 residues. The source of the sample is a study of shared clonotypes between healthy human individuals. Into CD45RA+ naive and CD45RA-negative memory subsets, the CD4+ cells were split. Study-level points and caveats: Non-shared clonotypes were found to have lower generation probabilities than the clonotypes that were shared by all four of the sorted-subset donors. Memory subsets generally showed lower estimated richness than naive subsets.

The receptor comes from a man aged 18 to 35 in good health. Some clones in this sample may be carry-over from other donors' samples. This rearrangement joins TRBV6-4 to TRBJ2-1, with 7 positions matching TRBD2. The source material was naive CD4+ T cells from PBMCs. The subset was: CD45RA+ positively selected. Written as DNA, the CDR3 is TGTGCCAGCAGTGGTTTCCTAGCGGACTCCTACAATGAGCAGTTCTTC. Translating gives CASSGFLADSYNEQFF.